The 17 T cell receptor beta chains in this list originate from one sample, sequenced in a study of beta chain features in type 1 diabetes. Since all of the isolated RNA was reverse transcribed, expressed TCRB transcripts were what got sequenced. Sequencing was performed with immunoSEQ multiplex PCR; in TCRdb, only in-frame clones are kept and a portion is missing. The sample holds approximately 150,000 clones, about 9.8% seen once. Sample: central memory CD4+ T cells from blood. The receptor set was obtained from a woman younger than 30 in good health.

J is TRBJ1-1 and V is TRBV30; D uncertain. CDR1 and CDR2 (germline): GTSNPN, SVGIG (reference sequence). V lost 0 bases to trimming and J lost 4 bases, with 9 bases between them. This CDR3 region has 13 residues. The DNA of the CDR3 is TGTGCCTGGAGTGTAGGAGGGTCCACTGAAGCTTTCTTT. Its protein product is CAWSVGGSTEAFF.

This clone has a handful of counts. The chain uses TRBV5-1 and TRBJ2-5; TRBD2 agrees at 7 bases. Trimming at V came to 1 base and at J to 0 bases, leaving 6 bases not matched to a gene. CDR1 is SGHRS, CDR2 YFSETQ, per germline. The CDR3 loop spans 16 amino acids. DNA for the CDR3: TGCGCCAGCAGCTTGCGAGTAGCGGGCAACCAAGAGACCCAGTACTTC. Its translation: CASSLRVAGNQETQYF.

The chain carries TRBV19 and TRBJ1-2, with D maybe TRBD1 (6 bases). Per germline, CDR1 LNHDA and CDR2 SQIVND (reference sequence). The CDR3 length is 13 residues. Deletions cut 9 bases from V and 6 bases from J, with 17 bases between. CDR3 in amino acids: CASHRARGDGYTF. In DNA, the CDR3 is TGTGCCAGCCACAGGGCCCGGGGAGATGGCTACACCTTC.

This clone was detected a few times. The rearrangement joins TRBV6-5 to TRBJ2-7; TRBD1 agrees at 7 bases. The J segment lost 2 bases and the V segment lost 5 bases, leaving 6 bases of the junction unmatched. The germline V gene has CDR1 MNHEY and CDR2 SVGAGI. CDR3 size: 14 residues. CDR3 sequence: CASSTGQAPYEQYF. CDR3 DNA sequence: TGTGCCAGCAGTACAGGACAGGCCCCCTACGAGCAGTACTTC.

The V gene is TRBV30, the J gene TRBJ1-2; D remains unclear. Germline V lookup: CDR1 GTSNPN, CDR2 SVGIG (reference sequence). The CDR3 is made up of 14 amino acids. Trimming took 4 bases from V and 2 from J, leaving 14 bases between them. The CDR3 DNA reads as TGTGCCTGGACCTCCTTGGCCGTGAACTATGGCTACACCTTC. This encodes CAWTSLAVNYGYTF.

A few counts support this clone. J is TRBJ1-1 and V is TRBV6-6, with TRBD1 matching 7 bases. Germline V CDR1 and CDR2: MNHNY, SVGAGI (reference sequence). This CDR3 spans 14 amino acids. With 2 bases clipped from V and 3 bases from J, the junction kept 3 bases outside the gene matches. The CDR3 region is CASSYAGGDTEAFF. Written as DNA, the CDR3 is TGTGCCAGCAGTTACGCAGGGGGAGACACTGAAGCTTTCTTT.

The chain combines TRBV29-1 with TRBJ2-7; D call uncertain. CDR1 is SQVTM, CDR2 ANQGSEA, per germline. The V gene lost 4 bases and the J gene lost 1 base, with 8 bases spanning the gap. This CDR3 is built from 12 residues. CDR3 sequence: CSVAQTSYEQYF. The DNA for the CDR3 is TGCAGCGTTGCTCAAACTTCCTACGAGCAGTACTTC.

The J gene is TRBJ1-2, the V gene TRBV4-1; 8 bases are a match to TRBD1. V was clipped by 4 bases and J by 9 bases; unmatched bases: 7. The V gene's germline CDR1 is MGHRA and CDR2 YSYEKL. There are 13 residues in the CDR3. In DNA form, the CDR3 reads TGCGCCAGCAGCCGACCGGACAGGGATCGCTACACCTTC. Encoded protein: CASSRPDRDRYTF.

The sample holds a few counts of this clone. J is TRBJ2-7 and V is TRBV5-1; 7 nucleotides line up with TRBD1. Germline CDR1 is SGHRS and CDR2 is YFSETQ. The V and J ends lost 0 bases and 4 bases, in that order; junction bases with no gene match: 4. The length of the CDR3 is 14 residues. The CDR3 DNA is TGCGCCAGCAGCTTGGGGGCAGGGGGTTACGAGCAGTACTTC. Its translation is CASSLGAGGYEQYF.

Only a few counts were recorded for this clone. This chain joins TRBV6-1 and TRBJ1-2; 7 bases agree with TRBD1. Per the germline V gene, CDR1 is MNHNS and CDR2 is SASEGT. The length of the CDR3 is 14 residues. V lost 8 bases, J lost 6 bases, and 12 bases stayed unmatched. The CDR3 region is CASDRDRRTDGYTF. The CDR3, as DNA: TGTGCCAGCGATAGGGACAGAAGAACTGATGGCTACACCTTC.

The chain links TRBV7-2 to TRBJ2-1, with 9 bases matching TRBD1. This CDR3 contains 15 residues. Looked up from germline, CDR1 is SGHTA and CDR2 is FQGNSA. Trimming took 4 bases from V and 2 from J; bases not matched to a gene: 3. The CDR3 sequence: CASSSDRGAYNEQFF. CDR3 in DNA: TGTGCCAGCAGCTCCGACAGGGGGGCCTACAATGAGCAGTTCTTC.

In this sample, this clone turned up a few times. Other DNA sequences in this sample translate to the same CDR3. This chain links TRBV20-1 with TRBJ1-1; 8 bases are shared with TRBD1. The CDR3 is 11 residues long. Germline assignment: CDR1 DFQATT and CDR2 SNEGSKA (reference sequence). In nucleotides, the CDR3 is TGCCGGTCAGGGGGCGGCACTGAAGCTTTCTTT. This codes for CRSGGGTEAFF.

This clone was observed a handful of times. The chain has TRBV7-9 and TRBJ2-5; D uncertain. Between the trimmed V and J ends, which lost 7 bases and 5 bases, there was a span of 8 bases. The CDR3 is 11 residues long. Germline CDR1 SEHNR, CDR2 FQNEAQ (reference sequence). The CDR3 spells CASIQAETQYF. In nucleotides, the CDR3 is TGTGCCAGCATCCAAGCGGAGACCCAGTACTTC.

This clone appeared a few times. V gene TRBV5-5 combines with J gene TRBJ2-7; TRBD1 is a possible D gene (5 bases). This CDR3 region has 13 residues. Germline CDR1 is SGHKS and CDR2 is YYEKEE (reference sequence). V lost 1 base and J lost 6, with 11 bases in between. The CDR3 region has the DNA TGTGCCAGCAGCTTGTCGCCTCAGGGCGAGCAGTACTTC. This encodes CASSLSPQGEQYF.

The chain carries TRBV6-6 and TRBJ2-2; 13 bases align to TRBD2. Germline CDR1 reads MNHNY; CDR2 reads SVGAGI (reference sequence). V lost 7 bases, J lost 5 bases, and 4 bases stayed unmatched. The CDR3 totals 15 residues. The CDR3 region is CASTGLAGVTGELFF. Here the CDR3 DNA reads TGTGCCAGCACAGGACTAGCGGGAGTAACCGGGGAGCTGTTTTTT.

The chain recombines TRBV7-7 with TRBJ2-5; possible D gene TRBD1, 5 bases. Trimming took off 11 bases at V and 4 bases at J, with 20 bases between the two ends. There are 14 residues in the CDR3. The germline V gene encodes CDR1 SSHAT and CDR2 FNYEAQ (reference sequence). CDR3 loop: CASSSGQHRETQYF. The CDR3 nucleotides are TGTGCCTCGTCTTCTGGACAACACAGAGAGACCCAGTACTTC.

In this sample, this clone turned up a few times. The chain links TRBV2 to TRBJ2-1, with 7 bases lining up with TRBD2. Trimming cost V 6 bases and J 6 bases; bases outside gene matches: 11. The CDR3 extends over 15 amino acids. Germline loops: CDR1 SNHLY, CDR2 FYNNEI. The CDR3 DNA follows: TGTGCCAGCAGCGCCCCCCACCGGACTAGCAATGAGCAGTTCTTC. This translates into CASSAPHRTSNEQFF.